This T cell receptor (beta chain) stems from a study of glioma-infiltrating T cells. CDR1 and CDR2 (germline): SNHLY, FYNNEI. The CDR3 length is 14 residues. Only one count was recorded for this clonotype. Its specificity is not known. A much larger clone lies one base from this, so it may be a read error. Study-wide results and caveats: Very few CDR3 sequences were shared between tissue and blood. Gliomas, especially low-grade, showed above-expected tissue-blood divergence; non-neoplastic patients showed below.

Using RNA template, CDR3s of TCR alpha and beta were amplified with iRepertoire arm-PCR. TCRdb re-called the multiplex PCR reads with MiXCR, one entry per CDR3 protein. The table records fewer than 200,000 distinct CDR3 sequences, around 40% of them present only once. The V gene is TRBV2, the J gene TRBJ2-3, with a weak D call TRBD2 (5 bases). This clonotype originated in a human donor with low-grade glioma or glioblastoma, undergoing nonglioma brain surgery, or in good health (not recorded which). The source material was glioma tissue, nonneoplastic brain tissue, or PBMCs (not recorded which). CDR3 sequence: CASSGSPSTDRQYF. DNA of the CDR3: TGTGCCAGCAGCGGCAGCCCTAGCACAGATAGGCAGTATTTT.